This is a list of T cell receptor beta chains from one sample in a study of control samples from healthy donors and cancer patients. Profiling relied on immunoSEQ multiplex PCR, and the TCRdb table lists in-frame clones only, not all of them. The table records tens of thousands of clones, 84% of them present only once. The material sequenced was blood. These receptors were obtained from a man between 45 and 60 years old in good health. Each CDR3 is given with its conserved first and last residue. Each record gives: clone size, J gene, V gene, CDR3 length, D gene, CDR3 DNA, CDR3 protein. D genes are given only for firm matches. Where a row states a size, it is once, few, many or the class of an expanded clone; other rows omit it.

>few|TRBJ1-2|TRBV5-4|14|NA
TGTGCCAGCCGGTGGGAGACAGTTCTAGGCGGCTACACCTTC
CASRWETVLGGYTF
>NA|TRBJ1-2|TRBV6-5|12|NA
TGTGCCAGCAGTCCGGTCGGGAGTGGCTACACCTTC
CASSPVGSGYTF
>NA|TRBJ1-1|TRBV18|14|TRBD1
TGTGCCAGCGGGACAGGGGGAATGAACACTGAAGCTTTCTTT
CASGTGGMNTEAFF
>NA|TRBJ2-7|TRBV12-3/TRBV12-4|13|NA
TGTGCCAGCAGTTGGACAGCCTCCTACGAGCAGTACTTC
CASSWTASYEQYF
>NA|TRBJ1-3|TRBV23-1|18|NA
TGCGCCAGCAGTCGTCCCCGATCCGGGACTCCCTCTGGAAACACCATATATTTT
CASSRPRSGTPSGNTIYF
>NA|TRBJ1-1|TRBV6-5|12|NA
TGTGCCAGCAGGGGCCTGAACACTGAAGCTTTCTTT
CASRGLNTEAFF
>NA|TRBJ1-1|TRBV19|15|TRBD1
TGTGCCAGTAGTAGCACCGGGACAGGGGACTCTGAAGCTTTCTTT
CASSSTGTGDSEAFF
>NA|TRBJ2-7|TRBV24-1|18|TRBD2
TGTGCCACCAGTGATTGGTGGAGCCCGGGAGGGACTATGGGGGAGCAGTACTTC
CATSDWWSPGGTMGEQYF
>NA|TRBJ2-7|TRBV29-1|14|TRBD2
TGCAGCGTTGAGTTAGCGGGATTGAGGACACGGCAGTACTTC
CSVELAGLRTRQYF
>NA|TRBJ1-2|TRBV4-2|13|NA
TGTGCCAGCAGCCAAGATCGGCAGGGAGGCTACACCTTC
CASSQDRQGGYTF
>NA|TRBJ1-2|TRBV4-1|15|NA
TGCGCCAGCAGCCCCGGGACATCAACAACGGGGGGCTACACCTTC
CASSPGTSTTGGYTF
>NA|TRBJ2-1|TRBV30|14|TRBD2
TGTGCCTCGAACCCCGGGACTAGCGGGAGGGAGCAGTTCTTC
CASNPGTSGREQFF
>NA|TRBJ1-2|TRBV2|14|TRBD1
TGTGCCAGCAGCCTTGGGACAGGGCACTATGGCTACACCTTC
CASSLGTGHYGYTF
>NA|TRBJ1-5|TRBV6-6|14|NA
TGTGCCAGCAGTCCCGGAGGGGGTGGACAGCCCCAGCATTTT
CASSPGGGGQPQHF
>NA|TRBJ2-1|TRBV28|19|TRBD2
TGTGCCAGCAGTCCAACAGGGACTCCAGCGGGAGGGCCTCGTAATGAGCAGTTCTTC
CASSPTGTPAGGPRNEQFF
>NA|TRBJ1-5|TRBV5-1|15|NA
TGCGCCAGCAGCTTGGACGGACAGCCGGATCAGCCCCAGCATTTT
CASSLDGQPDQPQHF
>NA|TRBJ1-5|TRBV19|15|TRBD1
TGTGCCAGTAGTACCGAGACAGGGGGTTATCAGCCCCAGCATTTT
CASSTETGGYQPQHF
>NA|TRBJ1-1|TRBV29-1|14|TRBD1
TGCAGCTCGAAAGGGGGCAGGGGCTTAACTGAAGCTTTCTTT
CSSKGGRGLTEAFF
>NA|TRBJ2-7|TRBV9|16|TRBD1
TGTGCCAGCAGCGTGGACGGACAGGGATACCTCTACGAGCAGTACTTC
CASSVDGQGYLYEQYF